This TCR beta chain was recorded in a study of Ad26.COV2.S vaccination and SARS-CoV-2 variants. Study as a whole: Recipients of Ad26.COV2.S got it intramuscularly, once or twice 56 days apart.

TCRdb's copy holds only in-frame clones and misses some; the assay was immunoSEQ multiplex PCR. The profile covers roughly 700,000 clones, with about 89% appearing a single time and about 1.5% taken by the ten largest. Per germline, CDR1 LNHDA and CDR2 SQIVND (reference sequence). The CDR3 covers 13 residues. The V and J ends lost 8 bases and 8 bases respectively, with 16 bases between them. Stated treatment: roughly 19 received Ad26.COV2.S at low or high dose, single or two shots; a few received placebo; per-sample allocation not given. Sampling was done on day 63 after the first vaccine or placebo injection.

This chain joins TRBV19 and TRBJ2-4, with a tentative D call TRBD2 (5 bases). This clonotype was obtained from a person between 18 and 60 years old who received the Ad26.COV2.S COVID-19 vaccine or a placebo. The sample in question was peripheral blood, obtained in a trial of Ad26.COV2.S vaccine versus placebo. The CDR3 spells CASEAAPQDIQYF. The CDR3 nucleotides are TGTGCCAGTGAAGCGGCACCCCAGGACATTCAGTACTTC.